These 13 T cell receptor beta chains share one sample of origin, sequenced in a study of blood T cell repertoires in COVID-19. Assay: immunoSEQ multiplex PCR; the TCRdb copy retains only in-frame clones and omits some. The sample contains some 230,000 clones, roughly four fifths of which appear only once. Sequencing was performed on peripheral blood. Receptors originate from a woman aged 60-75 years with acute or convalescent COVID-19.

The V gene is TRBV7-9, the J gene TRBJ2-1, with 10 bases that match TRBD1. Germline CDR1 reads SEHNR; CDR2 reads FQNEAQ (reference sequence). The CDR3 has 17 amino acids. V was clipped by 6 bases and J by 3 bases; unmatched bases: 11. CDR3 loop: CASSTAGTGVLYNEQFF. CDR3 nucleotides: TGTGCCAGCAGTACCGCCGGGACAGGGGTTCTCTACAATGAGCAGTTCTTC.

This clone was seen more than once but under ten times. The chain has TRBV5-1 and TRBJ1-2, with D possibly being TRBD1 (5 bases). Germline CDR1 is SGHRS and CDR2 is YFSETQ. V lost 2 bases, J lost 8 bases, and 13 bases lay in between. This CDR3 has 13 residues. CDR3: CASSFGGSVGYTF. The CDR3 coding sequence is TGCGCCAGCAGCTTTGGGGGGTCGGTAGGCTACACCTTC.

The V and J genes are TRBV6-6 and TRBJ1-2, with D possibly matching TRBD1 (6 bases). This CDR3 region has 15 residues. Germline V gene sequence: CDR1 MNHNY, CDR2 SVGAGI (reference sequence). V was pared by 6 bases and J by 0 bases, with 14 bases between. CDR3 nucleotides: TGTGCCAGCAGCTCCGGACAGAACGCTAACTATGGCTACACCTTC. This encodes CASSSGQNANYGYTF.

The V call is TRBV5-1, the J call TRBJ2-7; 7 bases match TRBD1. This CDR3 has 15 amino acids. Per the germline V gene, CDR1 is SGHRS and CDR2 is YFSETQ. Trimming at V came to 4 bases and at J to 2 bases, leaving 9 bases not matched to a gene. Here the CDR3 reads CASSHLQGDPYEQYF. DNA of the CDR3: TGCGCCAGCAGCCACCTCCAGGGGGACCCCTACGAGCAGTACTTC.

This clone was counted once. The chain has TRBV30 and TRBJ2-3; D might be TRBD1 (6 bases). The CDR3 runs 14 residues. Trimming took 3 bases from V and 3 from J, leaving 13 bases between them. Germline CDR1 reads GTSNPN; CDR2 reads SVGIG (reference sequence). The CDR3 protein is CAWSSGDRTDTQYF. The CDR3 coding sequence is TGTGCCTGGAGCTCAGGGGATCGGACAGATACGCAGTATTTT.

The chain combines TRBV4-3 with TRBJ1-5, with TRBD1 matching over 9 bases. The germline V gene encodes CDR1 LGHNA and CDR2 YSLEER. V lost 0 bases to trimming and J lost 6 bases; unmatched junction nucleotides: 6. CDR3 length: 16 residues. The CDR3 sequence: CASSQELDRGGQPQHF. CDR3 in DNA: TGCGCCAGCAGCCAAGAACTGGACAGGGGAGGTCAGCCCCAGCATTTT.

The table lists this clone with a few counts. The chain links TRBV9 to TRBJ2-1; TRBD2 is a possible D gene (5 bases). The V end lost 0 bases, the J end lost 9 bases, and 13 bases lay between the germline ends. The CDR3 is 14 residues long. Germline V lookup: CDR1 SGDLS, CDR2 YYNGEE. The CDR3 bases are TGTGCCAGCAGCGTAGGGCTAGCCGGCGGTGAGCAGTTCTTC. It encodes CASSVGLAGGEQFF.

The V gene is TRBV5-4, the J gene TRBJ1-1, with TRBD1 matching 8 bases. Germline V gene sequence: CDR1 SGHNT, CDR2 YYREEE (reference sequence). CDR3 length: 13 residues. The trim removed 0 bases at V and 7 bases at J, leaving 2 bases unmatched. Here the CDR3 DNA reads TGTGCCAGCAGCTTGGCAGGGGGCTATGAAGCTTTCTTT. Translating it yields CASSLAGGYEAFF. Variable domain in full (rest from reference TRBV5-4 and TRBJ1-1): ETGVTQSPTHLIKTRGQQVTLRCSSQSGHNTVSWYQQALGQGPQFIFQYYREEENGRGNFPPRFSGLQFPNYSSELNVNALELDDSALYLCASSLAGGYEAFFGQGTRLTVV.

The chain employs TRBV5-1 and TRBJ1-1; D is perhaps TRBD1 (6 bases). The germline V gene has CDR1 SGHRS and CDR2 YFSETQ. V dropped 1 base and J dropped 11 bases, with 18 bases sitting between them. The CDR3 is 14 residues long. The CDR3, as DNA: TGCGCCAGCAGCTTGATGGGGGCTCAGGGCTTGGCTTTCTTT. It yields the protein CASSLMGAQGLAFF.

The genes are TRBV12-3 or TRBV12-4 and TRBJ2-4; tentative D call: TRBD2 (6 bases). V was clipped by 0 bases and J by 6 bases, with 6 bases between them. This CDR3 region has 13 residues. The CDR3 DNA sequence: TGTGCCAGCAGTTTAGCGGGGGGAAACATTCAGTACTTC. Protein: CASSLAGGNIQYF.

The V gene is TRBV5-6, the J gene TRBJ2-5, with unresolved D. Germline V gene sequence: CDR1 SGHDT, CDR2 YYEEEE. V dropped 1 base and J dropped 2 bases, with 6 bases sitting between them. The CDR3 extends over 13 amino acids. CDR3 coding DNA: TGTGCCAGCAGCTTGTACACACAAGAGACCCAGTACTTC. Amino acids: CASSLYTQETQYF.

The chain recombines TRBV9 with TRBJ1-1, with TRBD1 matching over 7 bases. The length of the CDR3 is 16 residues. The J segment lost 0 bases and the V segment lost 3 bases, leaving 8 bases of the junction unmatched. Germline V gene data show CDR1 as SGDLS and CDR2 as YYNGEE. The CDR3 protein is CASSENPGQLNTEAFF. The DNA of the CDR3 is TGTGCCAGCAGCGAAAACCCGGGACAGCTGAACACTGAAGCTTTCTTT. The full variable domain, rest sourced from reference TRBV9 and TRBJ1-1, is DSGVTQTPKHLITATGQRVTLRCSPRSGDLSVYWYQQSLDQGLQFLIQYYNGEERAKGNILERFSAQQFPDLHSELNLSSLELGDSALYFCASSENPGQLNTEAFFGQGTRLTVV.

This clone has only a few counts. This chain uses TRBV4-3 with TRBJ1-2; possible D gene TRBD1, 6 bases. The CDR3 loop spans 15 amino acids. The V end lost 0 bases, the J end lost 10 bases, and 18 bases lay between the germline ends. The germline CDR1 and CDR2 sequences are LGHNA and YSLEER. CDR3 nucleotide sequence: TGCGCCAGCAGCCAAGAACCCAACCCGGGACAAGACTACACCTTC. As protein: CASSQEPNPGQDYTF.